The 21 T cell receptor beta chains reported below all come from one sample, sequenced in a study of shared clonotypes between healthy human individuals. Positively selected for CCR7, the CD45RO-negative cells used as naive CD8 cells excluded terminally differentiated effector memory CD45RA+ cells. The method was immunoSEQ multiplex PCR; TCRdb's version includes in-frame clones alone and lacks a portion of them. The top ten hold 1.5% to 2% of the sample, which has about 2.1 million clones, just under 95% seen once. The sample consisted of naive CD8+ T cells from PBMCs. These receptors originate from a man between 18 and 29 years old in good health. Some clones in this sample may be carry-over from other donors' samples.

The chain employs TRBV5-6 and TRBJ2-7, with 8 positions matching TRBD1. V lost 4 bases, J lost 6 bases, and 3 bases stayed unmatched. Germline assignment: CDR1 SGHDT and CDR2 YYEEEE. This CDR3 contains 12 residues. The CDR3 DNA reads TGTGCCAGCAGCCTGGACAGGGCCGAGCAGTACTTC. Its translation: CASSLDRAEQYF. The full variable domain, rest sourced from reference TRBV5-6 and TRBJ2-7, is DAGVTQSPTHLIKTRGQQVTLRCSPKSGHDTVSWYQQALGQGPQFIFQYYEEEERQRGNFPDRFSGHQFPNYSSELNVNALLLGDSALYLCASSLDRAEQYFGPGTRLTVT.

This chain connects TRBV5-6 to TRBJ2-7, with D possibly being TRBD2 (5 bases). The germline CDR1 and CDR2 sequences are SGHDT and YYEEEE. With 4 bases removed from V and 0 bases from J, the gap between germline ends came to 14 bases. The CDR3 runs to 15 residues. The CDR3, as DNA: TGTGCCAGCAGCGGGAGCTGGGGTGACTCCTACGAGCAGTACTTC. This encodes CASSGSWGDSYEQYF.

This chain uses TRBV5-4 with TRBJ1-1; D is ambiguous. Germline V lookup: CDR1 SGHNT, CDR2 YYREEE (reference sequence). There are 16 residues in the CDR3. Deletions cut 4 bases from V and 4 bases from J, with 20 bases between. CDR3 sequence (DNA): TGTGCCAGCAGCGCCTCATTACGAGGGTTGGGCACTGAAGCTTTCTTT. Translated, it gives CASSASLRGLGTEAFF.

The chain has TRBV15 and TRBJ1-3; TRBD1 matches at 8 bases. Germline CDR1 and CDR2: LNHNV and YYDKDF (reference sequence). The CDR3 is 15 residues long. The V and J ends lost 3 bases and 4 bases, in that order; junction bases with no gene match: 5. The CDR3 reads CATSRDRALGNTIYF. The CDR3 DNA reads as TGTGCCACCAGCAGGGACAGGGCGCTGGGAAACACCATATATTTT.

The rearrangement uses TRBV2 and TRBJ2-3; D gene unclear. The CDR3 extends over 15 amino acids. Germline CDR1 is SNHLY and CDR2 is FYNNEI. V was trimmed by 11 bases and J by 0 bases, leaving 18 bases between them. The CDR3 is CASSRGLASTDTQYF. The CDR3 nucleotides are TGTGCCTCCAGCAGAGGATTAGCTAGCACAGATACGCAGTATTTT.

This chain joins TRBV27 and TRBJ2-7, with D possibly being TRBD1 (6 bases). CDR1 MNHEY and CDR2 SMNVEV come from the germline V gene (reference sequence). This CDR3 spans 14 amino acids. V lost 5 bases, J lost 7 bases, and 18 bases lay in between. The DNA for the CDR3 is TGTGCCAGCAGTCCGAGGCAGGGGTTAGGGGAGCAGTACTTC. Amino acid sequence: CASSPRQGLGEQYF.

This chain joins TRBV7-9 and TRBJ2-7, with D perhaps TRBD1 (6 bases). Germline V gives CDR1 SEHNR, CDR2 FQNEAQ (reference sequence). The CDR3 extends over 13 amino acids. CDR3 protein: CGTQGPDSYEQYF. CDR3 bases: TGTGGGACCCAGGGGCCAGATTCCTACGAGCAGTACTTC. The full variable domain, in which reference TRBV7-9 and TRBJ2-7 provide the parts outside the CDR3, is DTGVSQNPRHKITKRGQNVTFRCDPISEHNRLYWYRQTLGQGPEFLTYFQNEAQLEKSRLLSDRFSAERPKGSFSTLEIQRTEQGDSAMYLCGTQGPDSYEQYFGPGTRLTVT.

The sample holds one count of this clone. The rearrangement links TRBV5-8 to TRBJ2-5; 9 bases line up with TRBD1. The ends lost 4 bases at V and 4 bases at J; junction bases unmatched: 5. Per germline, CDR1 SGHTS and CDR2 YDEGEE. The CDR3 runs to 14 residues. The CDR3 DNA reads TGTGCCAGCAGCCCCGGGACAGGGTCAGAGACCCAGTACTTC. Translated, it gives CASSPGTGSETQYF.

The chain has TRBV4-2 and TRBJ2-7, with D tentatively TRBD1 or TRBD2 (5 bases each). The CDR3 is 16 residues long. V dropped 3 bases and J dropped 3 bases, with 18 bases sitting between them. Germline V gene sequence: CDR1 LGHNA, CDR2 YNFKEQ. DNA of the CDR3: TGTGCCAGCAGCCAGGGCGGGTTCGGGACGATCTACGAGCAGTACTTC. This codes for CASSQGGFGTIYEQYF.

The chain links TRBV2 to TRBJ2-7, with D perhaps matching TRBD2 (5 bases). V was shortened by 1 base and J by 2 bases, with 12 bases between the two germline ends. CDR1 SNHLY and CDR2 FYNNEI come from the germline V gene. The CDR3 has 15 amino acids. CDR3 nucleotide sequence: TGTGCCAGCAGTGAAGGGAGGACCTTGCCCTACGAGCAGTACTTC. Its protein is CASSEGRTLPYEQYF.

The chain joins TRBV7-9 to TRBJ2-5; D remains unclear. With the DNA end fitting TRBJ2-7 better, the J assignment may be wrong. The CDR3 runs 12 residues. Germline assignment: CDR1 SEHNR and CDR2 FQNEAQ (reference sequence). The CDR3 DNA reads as TGTGCCAGCAGCTCCTTCGACCACGAGCAGTACTTC. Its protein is CASSSFDHEQYF.

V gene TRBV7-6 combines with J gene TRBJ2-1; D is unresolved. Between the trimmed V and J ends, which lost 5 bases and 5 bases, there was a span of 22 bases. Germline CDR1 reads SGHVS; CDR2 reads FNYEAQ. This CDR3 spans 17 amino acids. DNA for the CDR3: TGTGCCAGCAGCGTACCTTCGGTGCCCGGGCTCGACAATGAGCAGTTCTTC. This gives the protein CASSVPSVPGLDNEQFF.

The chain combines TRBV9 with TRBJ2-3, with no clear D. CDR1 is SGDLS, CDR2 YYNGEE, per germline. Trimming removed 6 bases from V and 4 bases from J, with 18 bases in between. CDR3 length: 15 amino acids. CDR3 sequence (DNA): TGTGCCAGCAACCTAGGTGGGGAACTTTCAGATACGCAGTATTTT. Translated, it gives CASNLGGELSDTQYF. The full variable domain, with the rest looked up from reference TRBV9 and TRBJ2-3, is DSGVTQTPKHLITATGQRVTLRCSPRSGDLSVYWYQQSLDQGLQFLIQYYNGEERAKGNILERFSAQQFPDLHSELNLSSLELGDSALYFCASNLGGELSDTQYFGPGTRLTVL.

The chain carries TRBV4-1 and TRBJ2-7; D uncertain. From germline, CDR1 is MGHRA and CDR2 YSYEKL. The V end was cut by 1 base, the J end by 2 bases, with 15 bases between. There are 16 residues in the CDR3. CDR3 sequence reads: CASSQVPMAGTYEQYF. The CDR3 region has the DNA TGCGCCAGCAGCCAAGTTCCGATGGCCGGCACCTACGAGCAGTACTTC.

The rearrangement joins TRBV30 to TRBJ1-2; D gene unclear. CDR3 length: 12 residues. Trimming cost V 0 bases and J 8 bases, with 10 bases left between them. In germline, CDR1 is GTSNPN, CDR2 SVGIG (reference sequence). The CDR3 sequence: CAWSVLGIGYTF. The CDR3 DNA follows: TGTGCCTGGAGTGTGTTGGGAATCGGCTACACCTTC.

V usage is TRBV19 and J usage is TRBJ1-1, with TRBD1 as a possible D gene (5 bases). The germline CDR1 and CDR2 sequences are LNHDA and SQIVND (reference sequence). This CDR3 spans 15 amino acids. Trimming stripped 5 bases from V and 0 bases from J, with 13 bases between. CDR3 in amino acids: CASSVGRTMNTEAFF. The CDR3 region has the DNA TGTGCCAGTAGTGTGGGACGGACTATGAACACTGAAGCTTTCTTT.

The CDR3, as DNA: TGTGCCAGCAGCTTGGATGGTGAGCAGTTCTTC. It is translated as CASSLDGEQFF. This chain connects TRBV5-6 to TRBJ2-1, with D unresolved. Germline assignment: CDR1 SGHDT and CDR2 YYEEEE. This CDR3 is built from 11 residues. V lost 0 bases and J 9 bases, leaving 4 bases between the germline ends.

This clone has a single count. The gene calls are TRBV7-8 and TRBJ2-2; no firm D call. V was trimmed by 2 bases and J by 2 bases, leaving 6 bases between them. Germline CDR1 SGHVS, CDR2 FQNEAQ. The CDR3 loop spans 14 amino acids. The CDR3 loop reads CASSLRENTGELFF. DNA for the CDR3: TGTGCCAGCAGCTTAAGGGAAAACACCGGGGAGCTGTTTTTT.

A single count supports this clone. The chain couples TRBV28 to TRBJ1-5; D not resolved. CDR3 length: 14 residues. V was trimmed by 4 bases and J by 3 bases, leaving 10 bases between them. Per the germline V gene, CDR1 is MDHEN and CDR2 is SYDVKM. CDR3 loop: CASSYRVYNQPQHF. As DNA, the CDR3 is TGTGCCAGCAGTTACCGGGTTTACAATCAGCCCCAGCATTTT.

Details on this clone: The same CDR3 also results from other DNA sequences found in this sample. CDR3 sequence reads: CASSTGGNQPQHF. CDR3 DNA: TGTGCCAGCAGCACGGGGGGCAATCAGCCCCAGCATTTT. V is TRBV28 and J is TRBJ1-5, with D possibly matching TRBD1 (5 bases). V gave up 6 bases and J gave up 2 bases, with 8 bases separating them. This CDR3 is built from 13 residues. Germline lookup yields CDR1 MDHEN and CDR2 SYDVKM.

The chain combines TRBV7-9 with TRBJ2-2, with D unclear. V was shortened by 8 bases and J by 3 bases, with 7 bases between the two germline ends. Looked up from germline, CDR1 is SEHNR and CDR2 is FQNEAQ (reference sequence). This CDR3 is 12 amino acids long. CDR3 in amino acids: CASGPDTGELFF. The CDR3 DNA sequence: TGTGCCAGCGGCCCAGACACCGGGGAGCTGTTTTTT.